One and the same sample provided the 14 T cell receptor beta chains below, sequenced in a study of T cell clusters in autoimmune cytopenias. TRB was amplified by touch-down multiplex PCR, primer pools A and B combined. TCRdb reworked the multiplex PCR reads into one entry per CDR3 protein, no DNA. Recorded here are roughly 5,300 distinct CDR3 sequences; the top ten clones represent 15%. TRB was amplified from roughly 250 ng of peripheral blood genomic DNA per sample. These data also formed part of another study, on T cell repertoires in aging, cancer and after chemotherapy.

The material sequenced was peripheral blood. The receptor source for this set is a human donor in good health.

The chain links TRBV12-3 or TRBV12-4 to TRBJ1-2; there is no DNA to check the TCRdb D call of TRBD1. The CDR3 contains 16 residues. CDR3: CASSHPRGLANYGYTF.

The chain links TRBV5-4 to TRBJ2-7; TCRdb gives TRBD1 as the D gene, but with no DNA this cannot be confirmed. Germline V gene data show CDR1 as SGHNT and CDR2 as YYREEE (reference sequence). This CDR3 spans 14 amino acids. The CDR3 reads CASSTTQGFNEQYF.

This chain's CDR3 is CASSFGGQETQYF. V usage is TRBV7-6 and J usage is TRBJ2-5; the TCRdb call, TRBD1, lacks DNA for checking. From germline, CDR1 is SGHVS and CDR2 FNYEAQ. This CDR3 contains 13 residues. The variable domain in full, completed from reference TRBV7-6 and TRBJ2-5, reads GAGVSQSPRYKVTKRGQDVALRCDPISGHVSLYWYRQALGQGPEFLTYFNYEAQQDKSGLPNDRFSAERPEGSISTLTIQRTEQRDSAMYRCASSFGGQETQYFGPGTRLLVL.

Measured by frequency, this clonotype is medium-sized (0.01 to 0.1%). The rearrangement links TRBV27 to TRBJ2-7; as DNA is missing, the TRBD2 call by TCRdb cannot be tested. This CDR3 spans 15 amino acids. Looked up from germline, CDR1 is MNHEY and CDR2 is SMNVEV (reference sequence). The CDR3 here is CASRPWTSASDEQYF.

The rearrangement links TRBV27 to TRBJ2-7; TCRdb reports TRBD1, a call that lacks DNA to check it against. The germline CDR1 and CDR2 sequences are MNHEY and SMNVEV (reference sequence). The CDR3 covers 12 residues. CDR3 loop: CAIGTGTYEQYF.

Measured by frequency, this clonotype is medium-sized. The chain employs TRBV19 and TRBJ2-7; TCRdb calls TRBD1, which cannot be checked without DNA. The CDR3 sequence is 14 residues long. Germline CDR1 LNHDA, CDR2 SQIVND (reference sequence). The CDR3 is CASSIYGGPYEQYF.

This clonotype registers medium-sized by frequency. The chain carries TRBV5-4 and TRBJ2-2. The length of the CDR3 is 14 residues. Germline V gene lookup returns CDR1 SGHNT and CDR2 YYREEE (reference sequence). The CDR3: CASSLRREVGELFF.

V usage is TRBV6-2 or TRBV6-3 and J usage is TRBJ1-2; TCRdb lists TRBD1, though no DNA is available to test this call. Looked up from germline, CDR1 is MNHEY and CDR2 is SVGEGT. CDR3 length: 15 residues. The CDR3 sequence is CASSPPWDRMYGYTF.

This chain connects TRBV5-1 to TRBJ2-3; TCRdb's assignment of TRBD1 cannot be checked, as there is no DNA. This CDR3 spans 14 amino acids. Germline V gives CDR1 SGHRS, CDR2 YFSETQ. The chain's CDR3 is CASTGAGSTDTQYF.

CDR3 amino acids: CASSSPTSGSQTDTGELFF. The rearrangement uses TRBV12-3 or TRBV12-4 and TRBJ2-2; the TCRdb D gene call, TRBD2, has no DNA to confirm it. There are 19 residues in the CDR3.

The chain is built from TRBV5-1 and TRBJ2-1; TCRdb's D call, TRBD1, is unchecked because there is no DNA. The V gene's germline CDR1 is SGHRS and CDR2 YFSETQ. The CDR3 contains 19 residues. The chain's CDR3 is CASSPKTGQALAPYNEQFF.

In terms of frequency, this clonotype is medium-sized. The rearrangement uses TRBV19 and TRBJ2-1; the D gene TCRdb calls, TRBD1, cannot be checked with no DNA. Germline CDR1 and CDR2: LNHDA and SQIVND (reference sequence). The CDR3 covers 16 residues. This CDR3 reads CASSIVGWGESNEQFF.

Considering frequency, this clonotype is medium-sized. This CDR3 reads CASSQGRTENTGELFF. This chain links TRBV12-3 or TRBV12-4 with TRBJ2-2; TCRdb proposes TRBD1, but this gene call is untestable without DNA. This CDR3 has 16 residues.

The V gene is TRBV6-1, the J gene TRBJ1-5. Germline-derived CDR1 and CDR2 are MNHNS and SASEGT. The length of the CDR3 is 14 residues. The CDR3 here is CASTQEMEGQPQHF.